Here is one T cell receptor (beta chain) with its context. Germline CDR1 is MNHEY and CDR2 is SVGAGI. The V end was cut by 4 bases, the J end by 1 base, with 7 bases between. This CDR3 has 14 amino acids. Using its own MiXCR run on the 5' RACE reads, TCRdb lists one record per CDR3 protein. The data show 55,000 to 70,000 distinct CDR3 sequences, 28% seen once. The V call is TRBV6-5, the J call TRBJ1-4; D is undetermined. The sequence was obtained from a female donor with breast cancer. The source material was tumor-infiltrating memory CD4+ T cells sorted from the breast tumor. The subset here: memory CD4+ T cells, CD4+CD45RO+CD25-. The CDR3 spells CASSSEGTNEKLFF. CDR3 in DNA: TGTGCCAGCAGTTCGGAGGGAACTAATGAAAAACTGTTTTTT.